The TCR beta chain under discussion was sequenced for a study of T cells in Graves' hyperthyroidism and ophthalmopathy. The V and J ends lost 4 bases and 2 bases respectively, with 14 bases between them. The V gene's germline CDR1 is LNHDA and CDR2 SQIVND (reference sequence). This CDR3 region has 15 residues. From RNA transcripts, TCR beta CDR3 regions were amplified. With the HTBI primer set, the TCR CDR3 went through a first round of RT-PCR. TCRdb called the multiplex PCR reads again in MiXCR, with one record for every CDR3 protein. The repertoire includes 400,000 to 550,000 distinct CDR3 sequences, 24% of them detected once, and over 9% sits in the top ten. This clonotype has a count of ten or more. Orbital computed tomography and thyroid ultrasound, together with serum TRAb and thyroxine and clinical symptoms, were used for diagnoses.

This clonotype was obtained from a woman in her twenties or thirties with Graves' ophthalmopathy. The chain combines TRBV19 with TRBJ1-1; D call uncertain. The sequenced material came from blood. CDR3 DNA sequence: TGTGCCAGTAGTAATGACCAAGGTCTTAACACTGAAGCTTTCTTT. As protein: CASSNDQGLNTEAFF.